This T cell receptor beta chain is from a study of cytomegalovirus exposure and HLA in healthy donors. V was trimmed by 1 base and J by 6 bases, leaving 6 bases between them. CDR1 SGHDN and CDR2 FVKESK come from the germline V gene. This CDR3 has 13 amino acids. It was with 60 Vbeta and 13 Jbeta primers that the PCR ran. The assay was immunoSEQ multiplex PCR, and TCRdb's table has in-frame clones only and misses some. The sample has about 120,000 clones; the top ten hold 6.8%. Sequenced input: PBMCs. The rearrangement uses TRBV14 and TRBJ2-2; D not resolved. The TCR sequence derives from a man aged 35-49 years in good health and CMV-seropositive. CDR3: CASSQGQAGELFF. The CDR3 nucleotides are TGTGCCAGCAGCCAAGGTCAGGCCGGGGAGCTGTTTTTT. Looking up the rest from reference TRBV14 and TRBJ2-2 gives the full variable domain: EAGVTQFPSHSVIEKGQTVTLRCDPISGHDNLYWYRRVMGKEIKFLLHFVKESKQDESGMPNNRFLAERTGGTYSTLKVQPAELEDSGVYFCASSQGQAGELFFGEGSRLTVL.